These 18 T cell receptor beta chains were sequenced from one sample in a study of cytomegalovirus exposure and HLA in healthy donors. The PCR was carried out with 60 Vbeta primers and 13 Jbeta primers. The table came from immunoSEQ multiplex PCR; TCRdb's copy has only in-frame clones and leaves some out. The repertoire includes 50,000 to 75,000 clones, 75% to 90% of them detected once, and approximately 3.6% sits in the top ten. Sequencing was performed on PBMCs. These receptors were collected from a woman between 40 and 50 years old in good health and CMV-seronegative.

V and J are TRBV7-9 and TRBJ2-3, with D possibly being TRBD1 (6 bases). Germline CDR1 SEHNR, CDR2 FQNEAQ (reference sequence). This CDR3 region has 15 residues. The germline V and J ends were trimmed by 3 bases and 1 base, with 11 bases remaining between them. The CDR3 here is CASSFTGSGTDTQYF. The CDR3 region has the DNA TGTGCCAGCAGCTTCACAGGGTCGGGCACAGATACGCAGTATTTT.

The chain combines TRBV28 with TRBJ2-2; 11 nucleotides agree with TRBD1. This CDR3 region has 16 residues. The ends lost 5 bases at V and 8 bases at J; junction bases unmatched: 10. Germline V gene lookup returns CDR1 MDHEN and CDR2 SYDVKM. CDR3 bases: TGTGCCAGCAGTACCGCCGGGACAGGGGGGGTTGGGGAGCTGTTTTTT. This encodes CASSTAGTGGVGELFF.

The V gene is TRBV5-4, the J gene TRBJ1-6; D remains unclear. The CDR3 runs to 15 residues. Germline-derived CDR1 and CDR2 are SGHNT and YYREEE (reference sequence). V lost 0 bases, J lost 8 bases, and 12 bases lay in between. CDR3 loop: CASSLVVSADSPLHF. The CDR3 DNA sequence: TGTGCCAGCAGCTTGGTGGTGTCCGCGGATTCACCCCTCCACTTT.

CDR3 residues: CASSGGEGLRNEQYF. For the CDR3, the DNA is TGTGCCAGCAGTGGAGGGGAGGGGCTGAGGAACGAGCAGTACTTC. The rearrangement uses TRBV28 and TRBJ2-7; 7 bases line up with TRBD2. Trimming removed 5 bases from V and 5 bases from J; junction bases left unmatched: 12. The CDR3 has 15 amino acids. CDR1 MDHEN and CDR2 SYDVKM come from the germline V gene.

V usage is TRBV28 and J usage is TRBJ1-5, with 7 bases aligning to TRBD1. V lost 5 bases and J lost 4; bases outside the gene matches: 11. CDR3 length equals 16 residues. The V gene's germline CDR1 is MDHEN and CDR2 SYDVKM. The chain's CDR3 is CASSTGASKGNQPQHF. Here the CDR3 DNA reads TGTGCCAGCAGTACAGGGGCGTCAAAAGGAAATCAGCCCCAGCATTTT.

The chain carries TRBV19 and TRBJ2-1; perhaps TRBD2 as D (6 bases). In germline, CDR1 is LNHDA, CDR2 SQIVND (reference sequence). Between the trimmed V and J ends, which lost 9 bases and 4 bases, there was a span of 22 bases. CDR3 length equals 16 residues. The CDR3 loop is CASRWGIAAKYNEQFF. The CDR3 nucleotides read TGTGCCAGCCGTTGGGGAATAGCGGCCAAGTACAATGAGCAGTTCTTC.

The chain joins TRBV5-4 to TRBJ2-1, with 9 bases fitting TRBD2. Per the germline V gene, CDR1 is SGHNT and CDR2 is YYREEE (reference sequence). The V gene end was trimmed by 5 bases and the J gene end by 2 bases; junction bases not matched to a gene: 5. This CDR3 region has 15 residues. The CDR3: CASRMGGRAYNEQFF. Written as DNA, the CDR3 is TGTGCCAGCAGAATGGGCGGGAGGGCCTACAATGAGCAGTTCTTC.

The table lists this clone with a few counts. This chain links TRBV19 with TRBJ2-7; perhaps TRBD2 as D (6 bases). CDR1 LNHDA and CDR2 SQIVND come from the germline V gene (reference sequence). Trimming stripped 8 bases from V and 3 bases from J, with 11 bases between. This CDR3 spans 12 amino acids. CDR3 in amino acids: CASGTVGYEQYF. Written as DNA, the CDR3 is TGTGCCAGTGGGACTGTGGGCTACGAGCAGTACTTC.

This clone is a singleton in its sample. This chain links TRBV4-3 with TRBJ2-5, with 14 bases identical to TRBD2. The CDR3 spans 16 residues. V dropped 3 bases and J dropped 2; count of bases not matched to a gene: 2. Germline V gene lookup returns CDR1 LGHNA and CDR2 YSLEER. CDR3 in amino acids: CASSQGLAGEQETQYF. The CDR3 DNA is TGCGCCAGCAGCCAGGGACTAGCGGGAGAACAAGAGACCCAGTACTTC.

This chain connects TRBV28 to TRBJ2-2; D might be TRBD2 (5 bases). This CDR3 comprises 14 residues. Germline CDR1 MDHEN, CDR2 SYDVKM. Trimming stripped 3 bases from V and 5 bases from J, with 10 bases between. CDR3 residues: CASSFTRKTGELFF. In nucleotides, the CDR3 is TGTGCCAGCAGTTTTACTAGAAAAACCGGGGAGCTGTTTTTT.

This clone was picked up one time. The chain carries TRBV4-3 and TRBJ2-7; possible D gene TRBD1, 5 bases. Trimming removed 0 bases from V and 2 bases from J, with 11 bases in between. This CDR3 is 15 amino acids long. Germline CDR1 and CDR2: LGHNA and YSLEER. For the CDR3, the DNA is TGCGCCAGCAGCCAAGAGGGCAGGGTCACCTACGAGCAGTACTTC. Protein product: CASSQEGRVTYEQYF.

This clone was counted once. This chain connects TRBV4-1 to TRBJ2-7; the match to TRBD1 covers 8 bases. The ends lost 0 bases at V and 3 bases at J; junction bases unmatched: 10. CDR1 is MGHRA and CDR2 is YSYEKL in the germline V gene. This CDR3 has 17 residues. CDR3 DNA: TGCGCCAGCAGCCAAGATCGCTGGCAGGGGGCAAGCTACGAGCAGTACTTC. Amino acid sequence: CASSQDRWQGASYEQYF.

This clone appeared a single time. V gene TRBV10-3 combines with J gene TRBJ1-1; a weak D match, TRBD1 (5 bases). The V end lost 5 bases, the J end lost 0 bases, and 10 bases lay between the germline ends. CDR1 and CDR2 from the germline V gene are ENHRY and SYGVKD. This CDR3 is built from 14 residues. DNA for the CDR3: TGTGCCATCAGTCCGGGACTGGTGAACACTGAAGCTTTCTTT. Translating it yields CAISPGLVNTEAFF.

The J gene is TRBJ1-1, the V gene TRBV7-9, with TRBD1 matching over 8 bases. Germline CDR1 reads SEHNR; CDR2 reads FQNEAQ (reference sequence). After removal of 4 bases from V and 6 bases from J, the junction contained 13 bases not matched to a gene. This CDR3 comprises 16 residues. CDR3 nucleotide sequence: TGTGCCAGCAGCTCCCCCACAAAGACAGGGGCTGCTGAAGCTTTCTTT. Its translation: CASSSPTKTGAAEAFF.

Notes on this clone: Germline and junction disagree at one end, which may indicate a read error. This rearrangement joins TRBV7-9 to TRBJ2-4; perhaps TRBD2 as D (6 bases). Germline V gives CDR1 SEHNR, CDR2 FQNEAQ (reference sequence). The CDR3 consists of 16 residues. The CDR3 sequence: CSSSSGTAIAKNIQYF. The CDR3 DNA follows: TGTTCCAGCAGCTCTGGGACTGCAATAGCCAAAAACATTCAGTACTTC.

V is TRBV7-6 and J is TRBJ1-6; no firm D call. This CDR3 contains 14 residues. V lost 0 bases and J 8 bases, leaving 8 bases between the germline ends. Germline V lookup: CDR1 SGHVS, CDR2 FNYEAQ. The CDR3 spells CASSLAPSDSPLHF. The DNA for the CDR3 is TGTGCCAGCAGCTTAGCCCCTTCGGATTCACCCCTCCACTTT.

The V call is TRBV12-5, the J call TRBJ2-5; 14 nucleotides align to TRBD2. The CDR3 is made up of 18 amino acids. Unmatched junction bases numbered 13, after V lost 5 bases and J lost 5 bases. The germline gives CDR1 LGHNT, CDR2 FRNRAP. CDR3 DNA sequence: TGTGCTAGTGGTCCGGTCCCGTGGACTAGCGGGAGGATGGAGACCCAGTACTTC. Amino acid sequence: CASGPVPWTSGRMETQYF. The full variable domain, rest sourced from reference TRBV12-5 and TRBJ2-5, is DARVTQTPRHKVTEMGQEVTMRCQPILGHNTVFWYRQTMMQGLELLAYFRNRAPLDDSGMPKDRFSAEMPDATLATLKIQPSEPRDSAVYFCASGPVPWTSGRMETQYFGPGTRLLVL.

This clone turned up a few times. The J gene is TRBJ2-1, the V gene TRBV19, with a tentative D call TRBD2 (5 bases). The CDR3 spans 14 residues. Germline assignment: CDR1 LNHDA and CDR2 SQIVND (reference sequence). Trimming took 3 bases from V and 1 from J, leaving 7 bases between them. CDR3 loop: CASSMEDSYNEQFF. CDR3 nucleotides: TGTGCCAGTAGTATGGAGGATTCCTACAATGAGCAGTTCTTC.